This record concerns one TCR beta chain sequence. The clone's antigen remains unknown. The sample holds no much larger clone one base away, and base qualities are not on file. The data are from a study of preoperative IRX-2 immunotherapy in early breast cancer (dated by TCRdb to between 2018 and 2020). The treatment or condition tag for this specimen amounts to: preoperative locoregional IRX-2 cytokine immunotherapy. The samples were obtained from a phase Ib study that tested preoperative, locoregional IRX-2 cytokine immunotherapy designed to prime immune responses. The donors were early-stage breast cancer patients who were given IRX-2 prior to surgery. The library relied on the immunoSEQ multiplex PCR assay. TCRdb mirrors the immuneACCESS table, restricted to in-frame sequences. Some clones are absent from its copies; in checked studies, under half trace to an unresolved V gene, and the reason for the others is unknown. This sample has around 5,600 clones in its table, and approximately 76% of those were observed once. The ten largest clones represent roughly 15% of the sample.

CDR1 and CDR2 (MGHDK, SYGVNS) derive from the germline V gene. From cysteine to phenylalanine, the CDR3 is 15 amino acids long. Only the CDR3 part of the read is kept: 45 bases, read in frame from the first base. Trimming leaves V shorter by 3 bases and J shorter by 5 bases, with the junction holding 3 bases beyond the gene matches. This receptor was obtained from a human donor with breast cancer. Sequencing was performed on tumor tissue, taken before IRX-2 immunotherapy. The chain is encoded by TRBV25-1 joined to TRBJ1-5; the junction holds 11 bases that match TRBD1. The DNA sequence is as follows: TGTGCCAGCAGTGACGCGGGACAGGGGGATCAGCCCCAGCATTTT. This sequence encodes CASSDAGQGDQPQHF.